This T cell receptor beta chain was sequenced for a study of shared clonotypes between healthy human individuals. About this clone: Its antigen is unidentified.

Study-level results: Naive CD4 clonotypes overlapped across a few donors at roughly 5%. Estimated richness was generally greater in naive than memory subsets.

CD8 cells regarded as naive lacked CD45RO, were positively chosen for CCR7, and omitted terminally differentiated effector memory CD45RA+ cells. Repertoires were generated with immunoSEQ multiplex PCR, while TCRdb's copy carries only in-frame clones and drops some. The sample records about 2 million clones, about 95% being singletons. CDR3 length equals 22 residues. Trimming removed 2 bases from V and 0 bases from J; junction bases left unmatched: 18. The sequence came from a young man in good health. The material sequenced was naive CD8+ T cells sorted from blood. The chain recombines TRBV5-3 with TRBJ2-1, with 12 nucleotides matching TRBD2. TRBV5-3 is classed as an ORF, of uncertain function. The CDR3 reads CARSLLSGGGTSGPLSYNEQFF. CDR3 coding DNA: TGTGCCAGAAGCTTATTATCAGGAGGGGGGACTAGCGGGCCCCTCTCCTACAATGAGCAGTTCTTC.